This T cell receptor (beta chain) was sequenced during a study of blood T cell repertoires in COVID-19. Study context: T cells, B-cell-depleted T cells, or PBMCs supplied cDNA or gDNA.

Original methodology: Nucleated cell number was recorded as an estimate derived from reference gene primer amplification. The repertoire was sequenced with immunoSEQ multiplex PCR; TCRdb's copy has only in-frame clones and lacks some. From that table come the V and J calls and clone size; the DNA was used to work out D and trimming. The repertoire consists of around 130,000 clones, with approximately 79% occurring once and the leading ten covering roughly 2.3%. This CDR3 is 14 amino acids long. Germline trimming cut 5 bases from V and 5 bases from J; bases unmatched to any gene: 8. Germline CDR1 PRHDT, CDR2 FYEKMQ (reference sequence). Participants were placed into cohorts based on the clinical history they reported.

Sequences were obtained from PBMCs or T cells enriched from blood (not recorded which). The chain combines TRBV13 with TRBJ1-1, with TRBD1 matching over 7 bases. The receptor was derived from a man in his forties with acute COVID-19. The CDR3 DNA is TGTGCCAGCAGCCCCGAGGGGGCGAATACTGAAGCTTTCTTT. It encodes CASSPEGANTEAFF.